This is a list of T cell receptor beta chains from one sample in a study of T cells after yellow fever vaccination. One entry per CDR3 protein, called by TCRdb with MiXCR from the 5' RACE reads. The table records approximately 250,000 distinct CDR3 sequences, roughly 4% of them present only once. Specimen: PBMCs, collected 15 days after the yellow fever booster vaccination. These receptors came from a young man who received the YFV17D yellow fever vaccine. CDR3s include the opening cysteine and the closing phenylalanine or tryptophan. Fields, in order: J gene, V gene, D gene, clone size, CDR3 DNA, CDR3 protein. The D gene is left open where the match is weak. Expanded clones get a size class; other rows say once, few or many, or leave the size out.

J gene: TRBJ1-1; V gene: TRBV24-1; D gene: .; clone size: many; CDR3 DNA: TGTGCCACCAGTCAGGGTAACACTGAAGCTTTCTTT; CDR3 protein: CATSQGNTEAFF
J gene: TRBJ2-5; V gene: TRBV6-5; D gene: .; clone size: many; CDR3 DNA: TGTGCCAGCAGTCGACAGCGACAAGAGACCCAGTACTTC; CDR3 protein: CASSRQRQETQYF
J gene: TRBJ1-5; V gene: TRBV5-6; D gene: .; clone size: many; CDR3 DNA: TGTGCCAGCAGCTTGGGCGAAGGGGTGAATCAGCCCCAGCATTTT; CDR3 protein: CASSLGEGVNQPQHF
J gene: TRBJ1-2; V gene: TRBV5-1; D gene: .; clone size: many; CDR3 DNA: TGCGCCAGCAGCTTGCAGAGTCCGAACTATGGCTACACCTTC; CDR3 protein: CASSLQSPNYGYTF
J gene: TRBJ2-3; V gene: TRBV9; D gene: TRBD1; clone size: many; CDR3 DNA: TGTGCCAGCAGCGTAGTTACAGGGGGCACAGATACGCAGTATTTT; CDR3 protein: CASSVVTGGTDTQYF
J gene: TRBJ2-3; V gene: TRBV4-3; D gene: TRBD2; clone size: many; CDR3 DNA: TGCGCCAGCAGCCAGGGACTAGCGGGGGGGTACACAGATACGCAGTATTTT; CDR3 protein: CASSQGLAGGYTDTQYF
J gene: TRBJ2-1; V gene: TRBV20-1; D gene: .; clone size: many; CDR3 DNA: TGCAGTGCTAGGGATTTCAATGAGCAGTTCTTC; CDR3 protein: CSARDFNEQFF
J gene: TRBJ2-3; V gene: TRBV12-3/TRBV12-4; D gene: TRBD2; clone size: many; CDR3 DNA: TGTGCCAGCACTATAGCGGGGGGGGCAGATACGCAGTATTTT; CDR3 protein: CASTIAGGADTQYF
J gene: TRBJ2-5; V gene: TRBV11-2; D gene: TRBD1; clone size: many; CDR3 DNA: TGTGCCAGCAGCACGTGGGACAGGGGGCGAAGGGAGACCCAGTACTTC; CDR3 protein: CASSTWDRGRRETQYF
J gene: TRBJ2-2; V gene: TRBV12-3/TRBV12-4; D gene: TRBD1; clone size: many; CDR3 DNA: TGTGCCAGCAGACCCGGGACAGGGGCATGGAGCGGGGAGCTGTTTTTT; CDR3 protein: CASRPGTGAWSGELFF
J gene: TRBJ2-3; V gene: TRBV4-3; D gene: TRBD2; clone size: many; CDR3 DNA: TGCGCCAGCAGCCAAGAAATTAGGCTAGCGGGGAACACAGATACGCAGTATTTT; CDR3 protein: CASSQEIRLAGNTDTQYF
J gene: TRBJ1-2; V gene: TRBV19; D gene: .; clone size: few; CDR3 DNA: TGTGCCAGTAGTATAGGACAGTCCGATGGCTACACCTTC; CDR3 protein: CASSIGQSDGYTF
J gene: TRBJ1-2; V gene: TRBV29-1; D gene: .; clone size: .; CDR3 DNA: TGCAGCGTTGTGGACATCGCTAACTATGGCTACACCTTC; CDR3 protein: CSVVDIANYGYTF
J gene: TRBJ2-7; V gene: TRBV5-1; D gene: .; clone size: many; CDR3 DNA: TGCGCCAGCAGCTTGTCGCCTGGCTCCTACGAGCAGTACTTC; CDR3 protein: CASSLSPGSYEQYF
J gene: TRBJ2-3; V gene: TRBV12-3/TRBV12-4; D gene: .; clone size: many; CDR3 DNA: TGTGCCAGCAGTTTGCACCCTAGGGGCACAGATACGCAGTATTTT; CDR3 protein: CASSLHPRGTDTQYF
J gene: TRBJ2-7; V gene: TRBV10-3; D gene: .; clone size: once; CDR3 DNA: TGTGCCATCAGTGAGAGTACAGTCCCTTACGAGCAGTACTTC; CDR3 protein: CAISESTVPYEQYF
J gene: TRBJ1-1; V gene: TRBV27; D gene: .; clone size: many; CDR3 DNA: TGTGCCAGCAGTCTAACGAGGGATTGGACTGAAGCTTTCTTT; CDR3 protein: CASSLTRDWTEAFF
J gene: TRBJ1-2; V gene: TRBV30; D gene: .; clone size: .; CDR3 DNA: TGTGCCTGGAGTGAGGGAAGGGGGGGAGGCTACACCTTC; CDR3 protein: CAWSEGRGGGYTF
J gene: TRBJ1-2; V gene: TRBV20-1; D gene: .; clone size: few; CDR3 DNA: TGCAGTGCGGAATGGGAGGGCTACACCTTC; CDR3 protein: CSAEWEGYTF
J gene: TRBJ1-3; V gene: TRBV6-6; D gene: .; clone size: many; CDR3 DNA: TGTGCCATCCTAACTGGAAACACCATATATTTT; CDR3 protein: CAILTGNTIYF
J gene: TRBJ2-3; V gene: TRBV5-1; D gene: .; clone size: many; CDR3 DNA: TGCGCCAGCAGGAGGGTCGGGGGATTGAACACAGATACGCAGTATTTT; CDR3 protein: CASRRVGGLNTDTQYF
J gene: TRBJ1-2; V gene: TRBV20-1; D gene: TRBD1; clone size: few; CDR3 DNA: TGCAGTGCCATGGGACAGGGAATTTGGAACTATGGCTACACCTTC; CDR3 protein: CSAMGQGIWNYGYTF
J gene: TRBJ2-7; V gene: TRBV12-3/TRBV12-4; D gene: .; clone size: many; CDR3 DNA: TGTGCCAGCAGGGCGTCTCCCGACGAGCAGTACTTC; CDR3 protein: CASRASPDEQYF
J gene: TRBJ2-3; V gene: TRBV12-3/TRBV12-4; D gene: .; clone size: many; CDR3 DNA: TGTGCCAGCAGTTTAGAGGGCAGGGGCACAGATACGCAGTATTTT; CDR3 protein: CASSLEGRGTDTQYF
J gene: TRBJ1-2; V gene: TRBV21-1; D gene: .; clone size: many; CDR3 DNA: TGTGCCAGCTTCATAATGGTACGGTTATCCTATGGCTACACCTTC; CDR3 protein: CASFIMVRLSYGYTF
J gene: TRBJ1-6; V gene: TRBV4-2; D gene: .; clone size: many; CDR3 DNA: TGTGCCAGCAGCCAAGTCGGCGGACCAAATTCACCCCTCCACTTT; CDR3 protein: CASSQVGGPNSPLHF
J gene: TRBJ1-2; V gene: TRBV6-5; D gene: .; clone size: many; CDR3 DNA: TGTGCCAGCAGCCGACAGGCACACTATGGCTACACCTTC; CDR3 protein: CASSRQAHYGYTF
J gene: TRBJ2-3; V gene: TRBV5-1; D gene: .; clone size: many; CDR3 DNA: TGCGCCAGCAGCTTTGACCGAGATACGCAGTATTTT; CDR3 protein: CASSFDRDTQYF
J gene: TRBJ2-5; V gene: TRBV7-8; D gene: .; clone size: many; CDR3 DNA: TGTGCCAGCAACTCCTTATTAGAGACCCAGTACTTC; CDR3 protein: CASNSLLETQYF
J gene: TRBJ1-4; V gene: TRBV6-5; D gene: .; clone size: many; CDR3 DNA: TGTGCCAGCAGTTCCAAAGGGGATCCTAATGAAAAACTGTTTTTT; CDR3 protein: CASSSKGDPNEKLFF
J gene: TRBJ1-2; V gene: TRBV19; D gene: TRBD1; clone size: .; CDR3 DNA: TGTGCCAGTAGTAAGAGGACAGGAGCCTATGGCTACACCTTC; CDR3 protein: CASSKRTGAYGYTF
J gene: TRBJ2-5; V gene: TRBV6-5; D gene: .; clone size: many; CDR3 DNA: TGTGCCTGCCCTAGAGGAGGGAAAGAGACCCAGTACTTC; CDR3 protein: CACPRGGKETQYF
J gene: TRBJ2-6; V gene: TRBV5-6; D gene: .; clone size: many; CDR3 DNA: TGTGCCAGCAGCTTAGCTGCTGGGGCCAACGTCCTGACTTTC; CDR3 protein: CASSLAAGANVLTF
J gene: TRBJ1-6; V gene: TRBV20-1; D gene: .; clone size: many; CDR3 DNA: TGCAGTGCTCTTTTCCAGGGACTGCAATATAATTCACCCCTCCACTTT; CDR3 protein: CSALFQGLQYNSPLHF
J gene: TRBJ1-2; V gene: TRBV5-4; D gene: TRBD1; clone size: many; CDR3 DNA: TGTGCCAGCAGCTTGTCCGTGGGACAGGGAGGATATGGCTACACCTTC; CDR3 protein: CASSLSVGQGGYGYTF
J gene: TRBJ1-2; V gene: TRBV7-2; D gene: .; clone size: many; CDR3 DNA: TGTGCCAGCAGCCTCGGACTGAATAACTATGGCTACACCTTC; CDR3 protein: CASSLGLNNYGYTF
J gene: TRBJ1-6; V gene: TRBV4-3; D gene: .; clone size: many; CDR3 DNA: TGCGCCAGCAGCCGAGTCGACAGAAATTCACCCCTCCACTTT; CDR3 protein: CASSRVDRNSPLHF
J gene: TRBJ2-3; V gene: TRBV11-2; D gene: .; clone size: many; CDR3 DNA: TGTGCCAGCAGCTTAAATCCCGTTACAGATACGCAGTATTTT; CDR3 protein: CASSLNPVTDTQYF
J gene: TRBJ1-5; V gene: TRBV3-1; D gene: .; clone size: few; CDR3 DNA: TGTGCCAGCAGCCAGGGATTTCGCCAGCCCCAGCATTTT; CDR3 protein: CASSQGFRQPQHF